This TCR beta chain was observed in a study of blood T cell repertoires in COVID-19. Germline assignment: CDR1 ENHRY and CDR2 SYGVKD. The CDR3 is made up of 13 amino acids. Trimming took off 9 bases at V and 0 bases at J, with 11 bases between the two ends. Per the study methods: Estimation of nucleated cell counts relied on the amplification of reference gene primers. Sequencing used immunoSEQ multiplex PCR; TCRdb keeps in-frame clones, though not all of them. The V and J calls and clone size are taken from that table; D and trimming were inferred from the DNA. The sample consists of 200,000 to 250,000 clones, 85% to 90% of them appearing once.

This receptor was identified in a man between 25 and 39 years old who had recovered from COVID-19. Sequencing was performed on PBMCs or T cells enriched from blood (not recorded which). The chain is built from TRBV10-3 and TRBJ1-2; D is possibly TRBD1 (6 bases). Here the CDR3 reads CAINDRTNYGYTF. The CDR3 DNA follows: TGTGCCATAAACGACAGGACTAACTATGGCTACACCTTC.